This T cell receptor (beta chain) originates from a study of blood T cell repertoires in COVID-19. Study-wide background: COVID-19 samples from acute and convalescent phases originated in the United States, Italy and Spain. From T cells, B-cell-depleted T cells, or PBMCs came the material, which was cDNA or gDNA.

Source study methods: Reference gene primer amplification in the assay estimated nucleated cell counts. Some clones are missing from TCRdb's copy, which holds only in-frame ones; the method was immunoSEQ multiplex PCR. The DNA was the basis for D and trimming; V, J and clone size are from that table. Here the sample spans approximately 410,000 clones, 86% being singletons. V gave up 6 bases and J gave up 1 base, with 12 bases separating them. The CDR3 covers 14 residues. Germline V gene data show CDR1 as SEHNR and CDR2 as FQNEAQ (reference sequence). This sequence originates from a woman aged 25 to 39 with active or convalescent COVID-19. The chain employs TRBV7-9 and TRBJ1-1; D gene ambiguous. Sequencing input: peripheral blood. The CDR3 DNA reads TGTGCCAGCAGGGAGACTACGGAGAACACTGAAGCTTTCTTT. Its translation is CASRETTENTEAFF.